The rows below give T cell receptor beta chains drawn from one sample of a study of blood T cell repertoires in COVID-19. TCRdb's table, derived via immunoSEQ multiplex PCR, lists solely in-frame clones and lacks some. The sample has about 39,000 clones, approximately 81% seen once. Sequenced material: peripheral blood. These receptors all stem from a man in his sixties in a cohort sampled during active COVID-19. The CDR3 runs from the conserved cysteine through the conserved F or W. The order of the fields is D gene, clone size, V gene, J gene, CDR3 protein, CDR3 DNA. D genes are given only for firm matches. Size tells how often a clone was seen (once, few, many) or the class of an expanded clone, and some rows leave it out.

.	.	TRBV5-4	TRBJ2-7	CASSLDRSYEQYF	TGTGCCAGCAGCTTAGACAGGTCCTACGAGCAGTACTTC
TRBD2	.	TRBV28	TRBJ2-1	CASSTSGTKEVF	TGTGCCAGCAGTACGTCCGGGACTAAGGAGGTCTTC
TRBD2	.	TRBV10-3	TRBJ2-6	CAISEMGTSSSGANVLTF	TGTGCCATCAGTGAAATGGGGACTAGCTCTTCTGGGGCCAACGTCCTGACTTTC
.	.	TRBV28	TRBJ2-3	CASSSAGASTDTQYF	TGTGCCAGCAGTTCGGCAGGGGCCTCCACAGATACGCAGTATTTT
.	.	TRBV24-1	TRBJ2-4	CATSDMRNIQYF	TGTGCCACCAGTGACATGCGAAACATTCAGTACTTC
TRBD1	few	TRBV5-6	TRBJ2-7	CASSFNRGYEQYF	TGTGCCAGCAGCTTTAACAGGGGCTACGAGCAGTACTTC
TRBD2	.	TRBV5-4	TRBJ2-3	CASSSGLAGVSDTQYF	TGTGCCAGCAGCTCGGGACTAGCGGGAGTTTCGGATACGCAGTATTTT
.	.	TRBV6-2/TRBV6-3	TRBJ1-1	CASSYRNPIGAFF	TGTGCCAGCAGTTACCGTAACCCCATCGGAGCTTTCTTT
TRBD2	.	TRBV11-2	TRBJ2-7	CASSLDLGAGENEQYF	TGTGCCAGCAGCTTAGATCTGGGAGCGGGAGAAAACGAGCAGTACTTC
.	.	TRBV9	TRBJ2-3	CASSVGDSNSDTQYF	TGTGCCAGCAGCGTAGGCGACTCAAATTCAGATACGCAGTATTTT
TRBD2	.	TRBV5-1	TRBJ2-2	CASSPGLAAGELFF	TGCGCCAGCAGCCCGGGACTAGCGGCAGGGGAGCTGTTTTTT
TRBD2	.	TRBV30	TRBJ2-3	CAWSRGGIAVTDTQYF	TGTGCCTGGAGTCGGGGGGGAATAGCGGTCACAGATACGCAGTATTTT
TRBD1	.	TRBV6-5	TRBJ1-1	CASRRRDRDTEAFF	TGTGCCAGCAGACGAAGGGACAGGGACACTGAAGCTTTCTTT
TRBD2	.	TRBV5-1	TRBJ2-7	CASSSRTSYEQYF	TGCGCCAGCAGCTCGCGGACTAGCTACGAGCAGTACTTC
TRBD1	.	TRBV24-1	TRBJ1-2	CATSDSGTASYGYTF	TGTGCCACCAGTGACTCCGGGACAGCCTCCTATGGCTACACCTTC
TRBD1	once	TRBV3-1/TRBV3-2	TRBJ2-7	CASSADRVIYEQYF	TGTGCCAGCAGCGCGGACAGGGTTATCTACGAGCAGTACTTC